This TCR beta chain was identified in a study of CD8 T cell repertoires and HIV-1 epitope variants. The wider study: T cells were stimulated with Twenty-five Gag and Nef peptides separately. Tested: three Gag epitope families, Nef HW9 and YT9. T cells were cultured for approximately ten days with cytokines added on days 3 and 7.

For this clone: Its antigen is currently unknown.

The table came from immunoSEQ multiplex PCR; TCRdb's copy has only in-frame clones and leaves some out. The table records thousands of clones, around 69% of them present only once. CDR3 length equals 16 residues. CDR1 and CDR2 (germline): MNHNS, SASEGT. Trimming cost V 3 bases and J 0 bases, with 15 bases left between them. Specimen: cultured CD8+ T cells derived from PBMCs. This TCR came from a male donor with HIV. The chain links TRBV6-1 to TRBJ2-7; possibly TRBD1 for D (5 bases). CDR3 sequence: CASSDWGDLSSYEQYF. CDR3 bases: TGTGCCAGCAGTGACTGGGGCGATTTAAGCTCCTACGAGCAGTACTTC.